This record concerns one T cell receptor (beta chain) sequence. The method was immunoSEQ multiplex PCR; TCRdb's version includes in-frame clones alone and lacks a portion of them. Found here are fewer than 250,000 clones, approximately 86% of them singletons; the top ten hold 0.9% to 0.95%. These data come from a study of blood T cell repertoires in COVID-19. With 4 bases removed from V and 7 bases from J, the gap between germline ends came to 8 bases. This CDR3 is 12 amino acids long. Germline CDR1 reads MGHDK; CDR2 reads SYGVNS. Specimen: peripheral blood. This sequence joins TRBV25-1 and TRBJ1-5; possible D gene TRBD1, 5 bases. This TCR derives from a man in his 60s with COVID-19, enrolled during active disease. The CDR3 spells CASSGHRQPQHF. The CDR3 DNA follows: TGTGCCAGCAGTGGCCACAGGCAGCCCCAGCATTTT. The variable domain in full, completed from reference TRBV25-1 and TRBJ1-5, reads EADIYQTPRYLVIGTGKKITLECSQTMGHDKMYWYQQDPGMELHLIHYSYGVNSTEKGDLSSESTVSRIRTEHFPLTLESARPSHTSQYLCASSGHRQPQHFGDGTRLSIL.